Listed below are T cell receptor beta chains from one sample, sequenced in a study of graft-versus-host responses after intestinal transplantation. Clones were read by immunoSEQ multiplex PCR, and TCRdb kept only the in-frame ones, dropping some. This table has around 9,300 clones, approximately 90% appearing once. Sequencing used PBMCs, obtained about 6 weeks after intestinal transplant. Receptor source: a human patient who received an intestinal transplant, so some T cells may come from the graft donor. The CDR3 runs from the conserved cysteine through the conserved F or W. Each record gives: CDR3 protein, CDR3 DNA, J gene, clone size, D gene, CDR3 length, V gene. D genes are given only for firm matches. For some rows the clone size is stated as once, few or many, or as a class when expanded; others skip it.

CASSEMDRITDTQYF	TGTGCCAGCAGTGAAATGGACAGGATCACAGATACGCAGTATTTT	TRBJ2-3	NA	TRBD1	15	TRBV6-1
CSVDGVGDTEAFF	TGCAGCGTTGACGGAGTTGGAGACACTGAAGCTTTCTTT	TRBJ1-1	NA	NA	13	TRBV29-1
CASSLKAGGYNEQFF	TGTGCCAGCAGTTTAAAGGCAGGGGGTTACAATGAGCAGTTCTTC	TRBJ2-1	NA	TRBD1	15	TRBV28
CASIEDRFTDTQYF	TGTGCCAGCATAGAAGACAGGTTCACAGATACGCAGTATTTT	TRBJ2-3	NA	NA	14	TRBV6-1
CASSLAPPLAEYYEQYF	TGTGCCAGCAGCTTGGCCCCCCCGCTAGCGGAATACTACGAGCAGTACTTC	TRBJ2-7	NA	TRBD2	17	TRBV5-5
CASSVGDWNTGELFF	TGTGCCAGCAGCGTAGGGGACTGGAACACCGGGGAGCTGTTTTTT	TRBJ2-2	NA	NA	15	TRBV9
CASSVEGQYSYEQYF	TGTGCCAGCAGCGTAGAGGGACAGTATTCCTACGAGCAGTACTTC	TRBJ2-7	NA	TRBD1	15	TRBV9
CASRTLRGTNEKLFF	TGTGCCAGCCGGACCCTGAGGGGGACTAATGAAAAACTGTTTTTT	TRBJ1-4	once	NA	15	TRBV27
CASSLAGRAGNTIYF	TGTGCCAGCAGCTTAGCCGGGCGAGCTGGAAACACCATATATTTT	TRBJ1-3	NA	NA	15	TRBV7-9
CASSQVGNQPQHF	TGCGCCAGCAGCCAAGTCGGGAATCAGCCCCAGCATTTT	TRBJ1-5	NA	NA	13	TRBV4-3
CASSTAHQETQYF	TGTGCCAGTAGTACCGCCCACCAAGAGACCCAGTACTTC	TRBJ2-5	NA	NA	13	TRBV19
CSVTAPYSGANVLTF	TGCAGCGTCACCGCACCTTACTCTGGGGCCAACGTCCTGACTTTC	TRBJ2-6	NA	NA	15	TRBV29-1
CASSPQGGADTQYF	TGTGCCAGCAGCCCCCAGGGCGGTGCAGATACGCAGTATTTT	TRBJ2-3	once	NA	14	TRBV13
CASSLGETSGGATYNEQFF	TGTGCCAGCAGCTTAGGGGAGACTAGCGGGGGAGCAACCTACAATGAGCAGTTCTTC	TRBJ2-1	NA	TRBD2	19	TRBV11-2
CASSSREGETQYF	TGTGCCAGTAGTTCCCGTGAGGGCGAGACCCAGTACTTC	TRBJ2-5	NA	NA	13	TRBV19
CASRDGNTIYF	TGTGCCAGCAGGGACGGAAACACCATATATTTT	TRBJ1-3	NA	NA	11	TRBV6-1
CASSALTSGLIAKNIQYF	TGTGCCAGCAGCGCCCTCACTAGCGGGTTGATAGCCAAAAACATTCAGTACTTC	TRBJ2-4	NA	TRBD2	18	TRBV11-3
CASSLSRAYTEAFF	TGTGCCAGCAGTCTAAGCCGGGCCTACACTGAAGCTTTCTTT	TRBJ1-1	NA	NA	14	TRBV27
CASSEYHRLNTGELFF	TGTGCCAGCAGTGAATATCACAGGTTAAACACCGGGGAGCTGTTTTTT	TRBJ2-2	NA	NA	16	TRBV6-1
CASSAYPRGLRETQYF	TGTGCCAGCAGTGCCTACCCCAGGGGACTCCGAGAGACCCAGTACTTC	TRBJ2-5	NA	NA	16	TRBV6-1
CASNNGVGSYTTDTQYF	TGTGCCAGCAACAATGGAGTCGGCAGCTATACCACAGATACGCAGTATTTT	TRBJ2-3	NA	NA	17	TRBV5-6
CASSQEDGWDYEQYF	TGCGCCAGCAGCCAAGAAGATGGTTGGGACTACGAGCAGTACTTC	TRBJ2-7	NA	NA	15	TRBV4-1
CASSIGNEQFF	TGTGCCAGTAGTATAGGGAATGAGCAGTTCTTC	TRBJ2-1	few	NA	11	TRBV19
CASSVAHGQEGLGAFF	TGTGCCAGCAGCGTAGCCCATGGACAGGAGGGCCTTGGAGCTTTCTTT	TRBJ1-1	NA	TRBD1	16	TRBV9
CASKVGRGYEQYF	TGTGCCAGCAAAGTCGGACGCGGCTACGAGCAGTACTTC	TRBJ2-7	NA	NA	13	TRBV2
CASSVATTGREFF	TGTGCCAGCAGCGTAGCTACGACAGGGAGGGAGTTCTTC	TRBJ2-1	NA	NA	13	TRBV9
CASSHSGGRGTYEQYF	TGTGCCAGCAGCCATTCGGGGGGGCGGGGTACCTACGAGCAGTACTTC	TRBJ2-7	NA	TRBD2	16	TRBV27
CASRRVPMPNTEAFF	TGTGCCAGCAGGCGGGTGCCGATGCCGAACACTGAAGCTTTCTTT	TRBJ1-1	NA	NA	15	TRBV6-5
CASSAGQGTALNTEAFF	TGTGCCAGCAGTGCCGGACAGGGGACCGCTTTGAACACTGAAGCTTTCTTT	TRBJ1-1	NA	TRBD1	17	TRBV2
CASSPKTVVALGETQYF	TGTGCCAGCAGTCCGAAGACGGTTGTGGCCCTTGGCGAGACCCAGTACTTC	TRBJ2-5	NA	NA	17	TRBV27
CSVDSSVAQETQYF	TGCAGCGTTGATAGTTCAGTCGCCCAAGAGACCCAGTACTTC	TRBJ2-5	NA	NA	14	TRBV29-1
CASSSIGGGSADTQYF	TGCGCCAGCAGCTCCATAGGGGGGGGGTCGGCAGATACGCAGTATTTT	TRBJ2-3	few	NA	16	TRBV5-1
CASSPRPTGELFF	TGTGCCAGCAGCCCCCGGCCCACCGGGGAGCTGTTTTTT	TRBJ2-2	NA	NA	13	TRBV9
CASGTGTGAPEQFF	TGCGCCAGCGGGACCGGGACAGGGGCCCCTGAGCAGTTCTTC	TRBJ2-1	NA	TRBD1	14	TRBV5-1
CASSPGPTTHEQYF	TGTGCCAGCAGCCCGGGCCCAACAACCCACGAGCAGTACTTC	TRBJ2-7	NA	NA	14	TRBV6-5
CASRAPGSGETQYF	TGTGCCAGCAGAGCCCCCGGGTCGGGTGAGACCCAGTACTTC	TRBJ2-5	NA	NA	14	TRBV28
CASRGQGDQPQHF	TGTGCCAGCAGGGGACAGGGCGATCAGCCCCAGCATTTT	TRBJ1-5	NA	TRBD1	13	TRBV27